A single sample is the source of the 7 T cell receptor beta chains below, sequenced in a study of T cell repertoires in cytomegalovirus infection. In TCRdb, the reads were re-called with MiXCR into one record per CDR3 protein. The table includes 160,000 or so distinct CDR3 sequences, around 22% detected once. The sequenced sample was PBMCs. Every receptor here comes from a human donor in good health (CMV status not recorded). Some clones in this sample may be carry-over from other donors' samples.

This clonotype was found many times. The V call is TRBV28, the J call TRBJ2-6; 7 positions match TRBD1. CDR1 and CDR2 from the germline V gene are MDHEN and SYDVKM. The ends lost 4 bases at V and 2 bases at J; junction bases unmatched: 2. The CDR3 is 15 residues long. CDR3 sequence: CASSYTGAGANVLTF. CDR3 nucleotide sequence: TGTGCCAGCAGTTATACAGGGGCTGGGGCCAACGTCCTGACTTTC.

This clonotype was counted at least ten times. The gene calls are TRBV7-2 and TRBJ2-3, with D hard to call. CDR3 length: 15 amino acids. With 6 bases removed from V and 1 base from J, the gap between germline ends came to 14 bases. Per germline, CDR1 SGHTA and CDR2 FQGNSA. This CDR3 is CASRKDPLRTDTQYF. The CDR3, as DNA: TGTGCCAGCAGAAAGGACCCGCTCCGCACAGATACGCAGTATTTT. Using reference TRBV7-2 and TRBJ2-3 for the parts outside the CDR3, the full variable domain is GAGVSQSPSNKVTEKGKDVELRCDPISGHTALYWYRQSLGQGLEFLIYFQGNSAPDKSGLPSDRFSAERTGGSVSTLTIQRTQQEDSAVYLCASRKDPLRTDTQYFGPGTRLTVL.

With regard to this clonotype: A much larger clone sits a single nucleotide away, making a read error possible. The chain is built from TRBV7-9 and TRBJ1-2; 7 positions agree with TRBD1. The CDR3 is 15 amino acids. CDR1 is SEHNR, CDR2 FQNEAQ, per germline (reference sequence). CDR3 sequence reads: CGSSFQGGRDYGYTF. The CDR3 DNA reads as TGTGGCAGCAGCTTCCAGGGGGGGCGGGACTATGGCTACACCTTC.

This clonotype was detected only a few times. This chain joins TRBV29-1 and TRBJ2-1; 7 nucleotides align to TRBD2. The CDR3 is 13 residues long. V was pared by 8 bases and J by 6 bases, with 10 bases of the junction left unmatched. Germline CDR1 reads SQVTM; CDR2 reads ANQGSEA. CDR3 DNA: TGCAGCAATGTACGGACTAGTGGCAATGAGCAGTTCTTC. Residues: CSNVRTSGNEQFF.

The chain joins TRBV11-2 to TRBJ2-1; no clear D gene. The germline V gene has CDR1 SGHAT and CDR2 FQNNGV. The V gene lost 5 bases and the J gene lost 0 bases, with 11 bases spanning the gap. The CDR3 sequence is 15 residues long. The CDR3 here is CASSLGQSSYNEQFF. For the CDR3, the DNA is TGTGCCAGCAGCCTAGGGCAAAGCTCCTACAATGAGCAGTTCTTC.

The table lists this clonotype with a few counts. V and J are TRBV5-4 and TRBJ2-3, with TRBD2 matching 10 bases. With 4 bases clipped from V and 2 bases from J, the junction kept 4 bases outside the gene matches. This CDR3 contains 15 residues. Germline CDR1 reads SGHNT; CDR2 reads YYREEE (reference sequence). CDR3 DNA sequence: TGTGCCAGCAGCGTAGCGGGGGGCTTCACAGATACGCAGTATTTT. It encodes CASSVAGGFTDTQYF.

The rearrangement uses TRBV6-5 and TRBJ2-3, with TRBD1 identical over 10 bases. The CDR3 covers 16 residues. Germline V CDR1 and CDR2: MNHEY, SVGAGI. The ends lost 2 bases at V and 9 bases at J; junction bases unmatched: 11. The CDR3 spells CASSYISRDRGPTQYF. In nucleotides, the CDR3 is TGTGCCAGCAGTTACATTTCCCGGGACAGGGGACCGACGCAGTATTTT.